In its sample, the clone carrying this TCR beta chain was seen a few times. This entry is derived from a study of cytomegalovirus exposure and HLA in healthy donors. Amplification used 60 Vbeta primers and 13 Jbeta primers. The assay was immunoSEQ multiplex PCR, and TCRdb's table has in-frame clones only and misses some. This sample has fewer than 250,000 clones, with 76% found just once. Per germline, CDR1 SGHAT and CDR2 FQDESV (reference sequence). The CDR3 covers 15 residues. V was cut by 6 bases and J by 0 bases, with 15 bases left in between. The material sequenced was PBMCs. This TCR was recovered from a man younger than 35 in good health and CMV-seronegative. V is TRBV11-1 and J is TRBJ2-7; weak D call: TRBD2 (6 bases). The CDR3 DNA sequence: TGTGCCAGCAGACCCCATACCGGGAGCTCCTACGAGCAGTACTTC. Its translation is CASRPHTGSSYEQYF.